The clone carrying this T cell receptor beta chain was detected a few times. The antigen is unknown. This record comes from a study of response to subunit inactivated influenza vaccine. Using its own MiXCR run on the RT-PCR reads, TCRdb lists one record per CDR3 protein. Among 600,000 to 850,000 distinct CDR3 sequences, approximately 14% were seen once, and the ten largest hold approximately 7.6%. Study-wide results and caveats: The authors put forward the suggestion that each seasonal influenza vaccination may bring in only a limited number of new T cells.

The TCR originated in a man aged 50 to 59 who received an inactivated influenza vaccine. The starting material was PBMCs from blood, obtained 14 to 15 days before vaccination.

The CDR3: CAISESEGAVYEQYF. The CDR3 DNA sequence: TGTGCCATCAGTGAGTCTGAGGGAGCAGTGTACGAGCAGTACTTC. V and J are TRBV10-3 and TRBJ2-7; weak D call: TRBD2 (5 bases). This CDR3 has 15 residues. V lost 0 bases and J lost 4, with 13 bases in between. The germline CDR1 and CDR2 sequences are ENHRY and SYGVKD.